Following are 6 T cell receptor beta chains from one sample sequenced in a study of CD8+ T cells in alopecia areata. Specified treatment: oral pan-JAK inhibitor, 5-10 mg twice daily. Reverse transcription of extracted RNA yielded cDNA, which provided the sequencing template. TCRdb keeps only in-frame clones here, not all; method: immunoSEQ multiplex PCR. This sample has approximately 200,000 clones, with approximately 60% found just once. This specimen was CD4+ T cells sorted from blood, taken at week 4, from a patient treated with tofacitinib. The receptors here all came from a human donor with alopecia areata.

In regard to this clone: A read error may produce the germline difference seen at one junction end. CDR3 coding DNA: TGTGCCATTAGTAGGGCGAACACCGGGGAGCTGTTTTTT. It is translated as CAISRANTGELFF. The rearrangement uses TRBV19 and TRBJ2-2; D gene unclear. The CDR3 is 13 amino acids. In germline, CDR1 is LNHDA, CDR2 SQIVND (reference sequence).

The chain is built from TRBV29-1 and TRBJ2-7; D is undetermined. The length of the CDR3 is 11 residues. Trimming cost V 3 bases and J 7 bases, with 10 bases left between them. The germline CDR1 and CDR2 sequences are SQVTM and ANQGSEA. The CDR3 DNA sequence: TGCAGCGTTGAGGCGGTAAGAGAGCAGTACTTC. This translates into CSVEAVREQYF.

V and J are TRBV6-6 and TRBJ1-2, with D unresolved. V gave up 2 bases and J gave up 3 bases, with 10 bases separating them. Germline CDR1 reads MNHNY; CDR2 reads SVGAGI (reference sequence). This CDR3 region has 14 residues. Here the CDR3 reads CASSYADAYYGYTF. The CDR3 bases are TGTGCCAGCAGTTACGCAGATGCCTACTATGGCTACACCTTC.

This clone was seen only once. The chain links TRBV30 to TRBJ1-3, with D perhaps matching TRBD1 (6 bases). The CDR3 loop spans 12 amino acids. Trimming stripped 2 bases from V and 7 bases from J, with 9 bases between. Germline V lookup: CDR1 GTSNPN, CDR2 SVGIG (reference sequence). Here the CDR3 DNA reads TGTGCCTGGAGTAGAGGGGGTAACACCATATATTTT. Translating it yields CAWSRGGNTIYF.

The table lists this clone with a count of one. The V call is TRBV6-5, the J call TRBJ2-7; D is undetermined. The germline V and J ends were trimmed by 6 bases and 2 bases, with 8 bases remaining between them. This CDR3 is built from 12 residues. Germline-derived CDR1 and CDR2 are MNHEY and SVGAGI. The CDR3 region is CASRNPPYEQYF. CDR3 bases: TGTGCCAGCAGAAACCCCCCCTACGAGCAGTACTTC.

There are a few counts of this clone. The chain recombines TRBV7-2 with TRBJ2-1, with D possibly being TRBD2 (7 bases). Trimming cost V 5 bases and J 10 bases, with 21 bases left between them. This CDR3 comprises 15 residues. CDR1 and CDR2 from the germline V gene are SGHTA and FQGNSA. For the CDR3, the DNA is TGTGCCAGCAGCCTTCGGGGGGCCCTAACAGGGGAGCAGTTCTTC. Translated, it gives CASSLRGALTGEQFF.